This passage covers 29 T cell receptor beta chains from one sample sequenced in a study of identical twins. In TCRdb, the 5' RACE reads were re-called with MiXCR into one record per CDR3 protein. The repertoire holds 500,000 to 600,000 distinct CDR3 sequences, 22% seen once, with around 0.9% in the top ten. The sample was also linked to a second study, of T cells expressing NK-cell markers.

The sample taken for sequencing was CD4+ T cells sorted from blood. These receptors originate from a woman aged 18-29 years in good health.

This chain uses TRBV30 with TRBJ2-7; maybe TRBD2 (6 bases). Trimming left V 5 bases short and J 2 bases short, with 10 bases between. Germline lookup yields CDR1 GTSNPN and CDR2 SVGIG (reference sequence). This CDR3 contains 12 residues. The CDR3 nucleotides read TGTGCCTGGTCGGGGGTTCCCTACGAGCAGTACTTC. Protein sequence: CAWSGVPYEQYF.

This clonotype occurred a few times. The chain joins TRBV7-3 to TRBJ2-5, with TRBD2 matching 9 bases. In germline, CDR1 is SGHTA, CDR2 FQGTGA. The V gene end was trimmed by 5 bases and the J gene end by 3 bases; junction bases not matched to a gene: 10. The CDR3 runs 16 residues. The CDR3 reads CASSQTGVAGEETQYF. As DNA, the CDR3 is TGTGCCAGCAGCCAAACCGGGGTAGCGGGGGAAGAGACCCAGTACTTC.

J is TRBJ2-1 and V is TRBV7-2; D is perhaps TRBD1 or TRBD2 (5 bases each). This CDR3 has 15 residues. V was cut by 5 bases and J by 3 bases, with 14 bases left in between. Germline V gene data show CDR1 as SGHTA and CDR2 as FQGNSA. CDR3 sequence (DNA): TGTGCCAGCAGCATCCCGAGGGACGGCTACAATGAGCAGTTCTTC. This translates into CASSIPRDGYNEQFF.

This clonotype was detected a few times. The rearrangement links TRBV20-1 to TRBJ2-7; 7 bases are a match to TRBD2. CDR1 and CDR2 (germline): DFQATT, SNEGSKA (reference sequence). CDR3 length: 15 amino acids. After removal of 0 bases from V and 2 bases from J, the junction contained 7 bases not matched to a gene. The CDR3 is CSARDMVAGAYEQYF. Written as DNA, the CDR3 is TGCAGTGCTAGAGATATGGTAGCGGGTGCCTACGAGCAGTACTTC.

This clonotype has only a few counts. V gene TRBV27 combines with J gene TRBJ1-2; D may be TRBD1 (5 bases). Germline assignment: CDR1 MNHEY and CDR2 SMNVEV (reference sequence). V was shortened by 6 bases and J by 2 bases, with 10 bases between the two germline ends. This CDR3 has 13 residues. CDR3 protein: CASRMGRNYGYTF. Here the CDR3 DNA reads TGTGCCAGCAGAATGGGACGGAACTATGGCTACACCTTC.

The CDR3 loop reads CASSFGEGDTQYF. In DNA form, the CDR3 reads TGTGCCAGCAGTTTTGGTGAAGGGGATACGCAGTATTTT. The chain is built from TRBV12-3 or TRBV12-4 and TRBJ2-3; no clear D gene. The V and J ends lost 3 bases and 6 bases respectively, with 10 bases between them. The CDR3 runs to 13 residues.

This sequence joins TRBV12-3 or TRBV12-4 and TRBJ2-7; 10 positions match TRBD1. This CDR3 spans 14 amino acids. With V trimmed by 6 bases and J by 2 bases, 4 bases remained unmatched. CDR3 amino acids: CASSRQGATYEQYF. Here the CDR3 DNA reads TGTGCCAGCAGCCGACAGGGGGCGACCTACGAGCAGTACTTC.

The chain recombines TRBV20-1 with TRBJ1-6; perhaps TRBD1 as D (6 bases). With 1 base removed from V and 5 bases from J, the gap between germline ends came to 9 bases. CDR3 size: 14 residues. Germline V gene sequence: CDR1 DFQATT, CDR2 SNEGSKA (reference sequence). The CDR3 spells CSARAGQNNSPLHF. The CDR3 DNA follows: TGCAGTGCTAGAGCCGGACAGAATAATTCACCCCTCCACTTT.

The rearrangement links TRBV12-3 or TRBV12-4 to TRBJ2-4, with D unclear. The V end was cut by 3 bases, the J end by 7 bases, with 10 bases between. The CDR3 has 13 residues. In DNA, the CDR3 is TGTGCCAGCAGTTTTGCTGGGATCAACATTCAGTACTTC. Translation: CASSFAGINIQYF.

This clonotype was counted a few times. The J gene is TRBJ2-7, the V gene TRBV18, with D unclear. V was clipped by 3 bases and J by 0 bases, with 15 bases between them. This CDR3 has 16 amino acids. Germline loops: CDR1 KGHSH, CDR2 LQKENI. CDR3 amino acids: CASSPSRTRSSYEQYF. CDR3 sequence (DNA): TGTGCCAGCTCACCTTCTAGGACCCGAAGCTCCTACGAGCAGTACTTC. Complete variable domain (other parts from reference TRBV18 and TRBJ2-7): NAGVMQNPRHLVRRRGQEARLRCSPMKGHSHVYWYRQLPEEGLKFMVYLQKENIIDESGMPKERFSAEFPKEGPSILRIQQVVRGDSAAYFCASSPSRTRSSYEQYFGPGTRLTVT.

The table lists this clonotype with a few counts. The chain joins TRBV20-1 to TRBJ1-1; D remains ambiguous. This CDR3 is built from 15 residues. Trimming shortened V by 2 bases and J by 3 bases, and 16 bases separated the two germline ends. CDR1 and CDR2 from the germline V gene are DFQATT and SNEGSKA (reference sequence). This chain's CDR3 is CSARPPDVGDTEAFF. CDR3 in DNA: TGCAGTGCTAGACCCCCGGACGTTGGGGACACTGAAGCTTTCTTT.

In its sample, this clonotype was seen a few times. The chain couples TRBV4-3 to TRBJ1-6; D gene unclear. The CDR3 length is 13 residues. The V end was cut by 0 bases, the J end by 8 bases, with 5 bases between. Per the germline V gene, CDR1 is LGHNA and CDR2 is YSLEER. The CDR3 sequence is CASSQDLDSPLHF. The DNA of the CDR3 is TGCGCCAGCAGCCAAGATCTTGATTCACCCCTCCACTTT.

This chain links TRBV12-3 or TRBV12-4 with TRBJ2-3; 12 bases fit TRBD1. V lost 6 bases to trimming and J lost 3 bases; unmatched junction nucleotides: 4. This CDR3 has 15 amino acids. CDR3 region: CASRGQGAPTDTQYF. As DNA, the CDR3 is TGTGCCAGCAGGGGACAGGGGGCGCCGACAGATACGCAGTATTTT.

The chain uses TRBV20-1 and TRBJ2-3; D is undetermined. Trimming cost V 2 bases and J 2 bases, with 8 bases left between them. Per the germline V gene, CDR1 is DFQATT and CDR2 is SNEGSKA (reference sequence). CDR3 length: 13 amino acids. DNA of the CDR3: TGCAGTGCTAGATTACCAACCACAGATACGCAGTATTTT. It is translated as CSARLPTTDTQYF.

The chain carries TRBV18 and TRBJ2-5; D may correspond to TRBD1 or TRBD2 (5 bases each). The CDR3 consists of 15 residues. Trimming pared 6 bases from V and 3 bases from J, leaving 17 bases between. Germline V lookup: CDR1 KGHSH, CDR2 LQKENI. CDR3 sequence: CASSQNRGREETQYF. In nucleotides, the CDR3 is TGTGCCAGCTCCCAAAACCGGGGACGCGAAGAGACCCAGTACTTC.

This clonotype came up many times. This chain links TRBV10-3 with TRBJ2-7, with 7 nucleotides matching TRBD1. Germline V gene lookup returns CDR1 ENHRY and CDR2 SYGVKD. CDR3 size: 14 residues. The V and J ends lost 6 bases and 1 base, in that order; junction bases with no gene match: 6. The CDR3 is CAIRTGTASYEQYF. In nucleotides, the CDR3 is TGTGCCATCAGGACAGGGACGGCGTCCTACGAGCAGTACTTC.

There are a few counts of this clonotype. CDR3 sequence (DNA): TGTGCCAGCACCACCACCCCCGGGACAGAAGAGACCCAGTACTTC. It encodes CASTTTPGTEETQYF. This sequence joins TRBV7-8 and TRBJ2-5; 7 bases fit TRBD1. The V segment lost 7 bases and the J segment 3 bases; nucleotides outside the gene matches: 11. The V gene's germline CDR1 is SGHVS and CDR2 FQNEAQ. This CDR3 has 15 residues. Based on the CDR3 plus reference TRBV7-8 and TRBJ2-5, the full variable domain is GAGVSQSPRYKVAKRGQDVALRCDPISGHVSLFWYQQALGQGPEFLTYFQNEAQLDKSGLPSDRFFAERPEGSVSTLKIQRTQQEDSAVYLCASTTTPGTEETQYFGPGTRLLVL.

The rearrangement links TRBV20-1 to TRBJ2-7; 7 positions match TRBD2. Losses at the gene ends were 1 base for V and 6 bases for J; bases not matched to a gene: 9. Germline-derived CDR1 and CDR2 are DFQATT and SNEGSKA (reference sequence). The CDR3 runs 14 residues. CDR3 sequence reads: CSARGNREVVEQYF. CDR3 coding DNA: TGCAGTGCTAGAGGTAACCGGGAGGTTGTCGAGCAGTACTTC.

This clonotype was seen a handful of times. The chain employs TRBV13 and TRBJ2-5; possibly TRBD1 or TRBD2 for D (5 bases each). Deletions cut 5 bases from V and 9 bases from J, with 16 bases between. Germline CDR1 reads PRHDT; CDR2 reads FYEKMQ (reference sequence). CDR3 length: 13 amino acids. CDR3 loop: CASSQGRSSAQYF. The DNA for the CDR3 is TGTGCCAGCAGCCAGGGACGGAGTTCGGCCCAGTACTTC. The complete variable domain, with remaining parts taken from reference TRBV13 and TRBJ2-5, reads AAGVIQSPRHLIKEKRETATLKCYPIPRHDTVYWYQQGPGQDPQFLISFYEKMQSDKGSIPDRFSAQQFSDYHSELNMSSLELGDSALYFCASSQGRSSAQYFGPGTRLLVL.

This rearrangement joins TRBV5-4 to TRBJ1-1; TRBD1 matches at 10 bases. The germline CDR1 and CDR2 sequences are SGHNT and YYREEE (reference sequence). The trim removed 3 bases at V and 1 base at J, leaving 3 bases unmatched. The CDR3 extends over 15 amino acids. Here the CDR3 reads CASSSGQGRNTEAFF. The DNA of the CDR3 is TGTGCCAGCAGCTCGGGACAGGGGAGGAACACTGAAGCTTTCTTT.

The rearrangement uses TRBV10-3 and TRBJ1-1; D gene ambiguous. The CDR3 covers 13 residues. Germline CDR1 and CDR2: ENHRY and SYGVKD. V was cut by 6 bases and J by 0 bases, with 8 bases left in between. The CDR3 protein is CAIRSDLNTEAFF. CDR3 nucleotides: TGTGCCATCAGGTCAGATTTGAACACTGAAGCTTTCTTT.

The genes are TRBV29-1 and TRBJ2-3; tentatively, D is TRBD1 (6 bases). The germline V gene has CDR1 SQVTM and CDR2 ANQGSEA. The CDR3 runs 16 residues. Trimming removed 6 bases at V and 9 bases at J, with 28 bases between. Here the CDR3 DNA reads TGCAGCGTCGTAAAAGGACAGTTCAAGATAAAAACGACGCAGTATTTT. This translates into CSVVKGQFKIKTTQYF.

This clonotype was detected only a few times. The chain links TRBV7-2 to TRBJ2-5, with TRBD1 matching over 9 bases. Trimming removed 5 bases from V and 5 bases from J; junction bases left unmatched: 6. Looked up from germline, CDR1 is SGHTA and CDR2 is FQGNSA. The CDR3 is 14 residues long. CDR3 sequence: CASSIQGARETQYF. The DNA of the CDR3 is TGTGCCAGCAGCATACAGGGGGCGCGGGAGACCCAGTACTTC.

This clonotype showed up just a few times. J is TRBJ1-1 and V is TRBV25-1; D is uncertain. CDR1 and CDR2 from the germline V gene are MGHDK and SYGVNS. CDR3 size: 12 residues. Trimming removed 4 bases from V and 3 bases from J, with 6 bases in between. Written as DNA, the CDR3 is TGTGCCAGCAGTGTAGGGCACACTGAAGCTTTCTTT. It is translated as CASSVGHTEAFF.

A few counts support this clonotype. This sequence joins TRBV7-2 and TRBJ1-1; weak D call: TRBD1 (5 bases). V was trimmed by 5 bases and J by 1 base, leaving 14 bases between them. CDR3 length equals 15 residues. CDR1 SGHTA and CDR2 FQGNSA come from the germline V gene. Here the CDR3 DNA reads TGTGCCAGCAGCCCCCAAGGACACTCGAACACTGAAGCTTTCTTT. Translated: CASSPQGHSNTEAFF.

This clonotype was seen a handful of times. The V and J genes are TRBV18 and TRBJ2-2, with D hard to call. With 2 bases removed from V and 1 base from J, the gap between germline ends came to 8 bases. The CDR3 runs 15 residues. Germline CDR1 reads KGHSH; CDR2 reads LQKENI. The CDR3 DNA sequence: TGTGCCAGCTCACCAGACGGTTTGAACACCGGGGAGCTGTTTTTT. As protein: CASSPDGLNTGELFF.

This clonotype has more than one count but fewer than ten. V is TRBV29-1 and J is TRBJ1-2; 7 bases agree with TRBD1. This CDR3 is 12 amino acids long. With 5 bases clipped from V and 2 bases from J, the junction kept 2 bases outside the gene matches. Germline V gives CDR1 SQVTM, CDR2 ANQGSEA. CDR3 sequence (DNA): TGCAGCGTTCACAGGGGAAACTATGGCTACACCTTC. Its protein is CSVHRGNYGYTF.

The V and J genes are TRBV20-1 and TRBJ1-3; 7 bases are shared with TRBD1. The germline V gene has CDR1 DFQATT and CDR2 SNEGSKA (reference sequence). V trimming: 5 bases; J trimming: 1 base; junction bases outside the gene matches: 5. The length of the CDR3 is 14 residues. Here the CDR3 reads CSAGDRASGNTIYF. The CDR3 nucleotides read TGCAGTGCTGGTGACAGGGCATCTGGAAACACCATATATTTT.

The chain joins TRBV19 to TRBJ2-5; D is uncertain. Germline loops: CDR1 LNHDA, CDR2 SQIVND (reference sequence). The ends were cut back, 5 bases at V and 9 bases at J, with 13 bases in the middle. CDR3 length: 12 amino acids. CDR3 residues: CASSSRIGAQYF. CDR3 sequence (DNA): TGTGCCAGTAGTTCCCGCATTGGGGCCCAGTACTTC.